The 2 T cell receptor beta chains below come from one sample, sequenced in a study of Graves' ophthalmopathy and Graves' hyperthyroidism. Amplification targeted the TCR beta CDR3 regions, with RNA transcripts as the source material. The library came from an HTBI-primed first-round RT-PCR and a second-round multiplex PCR. TCRdb reprocessed the multiplex PCR reads via MiXCR and lists one record per CDR3 protein. Here the sample spans 1 million to 1.3 million distinct CDR3 sequences, roughly 35% being singletons. Sequencing was done on a sample of peripheral blood or thyroid tissue (not recorded which). The receptor set was obtained from an adult man with Graves' hyperthyroidism.

The table lists this clonotype with many counts. The chain combines TRBV24-1 with TRBJ1-5; the D is unclear. CDR1 KGHDR and CDR2 SFDVKD come from the germline V gene. The CDR3 extends over 13 amino acids. Trimming took off 5 bases at V and 2 bases at J, with 6 bases between the two ends. The chain's CDR3 is CATSVGGNQPQHF. DNA of the CDR3: TGTGCCACCAGTGTGGGAGGCAATCAGCCCCAGCATTTT.

Only a few counts were recorded for this clonotype. This chain joins TRBV7-9 and TRBJ2-5; 11 bases map to TRBD2. The junction had 9 bases not matched to a gene; V was cut back by 5 bases and J by 4 bases. Germline CDR1 reads SEHNR; CDR2 reads FQNEAQ (reference sequence). The CDR3 totals 16 residues. CDR3 residues: CASSAPSGRITETQYF. The CDR3 DNA reads TGTGCCAGCAGCGCCCCTAGCGGGAGGATTACAGAGACCCAGTACTTC.